This TCR beta chain was obtained from a study of blood T cell repertoires in COVID-19. About the study: PBMCs, B-cell-depleted T cells, or T cells provided the cDNA or gDNA that made up the material.

Clones were sequenced by immunoSEQ multiplex PCR, and TCRdb holds only the in-frame ones, with some missing. The sample shows hundreds of thousands of clones, around 81% of them seen only once. V lost 2 bases, J lost 9 bases, and 17 bases lay in between. The germline gives CDR1 LGHDT, CDR2 YNNKEL (reference sequence). The CDR3 spans 16 residues. This chain uses TRBV3-1 (or the pseudogene TRBV3-2) with TRBJ1-6; D not certain. The sequenced sample was peripheral blood. This TCR was recovered from a woman older than 75 with COVID-19, enrolled during active disease. Here the CDR3 DNA reads TGTGCCAGCAGCCAAAGAGGGCGGGGAGTCAGTTCACCCCTCCACTTT. This gives the protein CASSQRGRGVSSPLHF.